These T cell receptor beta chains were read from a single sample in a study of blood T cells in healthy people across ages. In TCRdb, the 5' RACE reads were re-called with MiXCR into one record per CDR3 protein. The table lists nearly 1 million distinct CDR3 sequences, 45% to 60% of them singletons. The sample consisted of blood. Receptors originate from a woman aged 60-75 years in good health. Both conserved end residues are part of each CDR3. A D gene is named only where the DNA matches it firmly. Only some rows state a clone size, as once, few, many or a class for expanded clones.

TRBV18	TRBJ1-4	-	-	CASSPGGGAEKLFF
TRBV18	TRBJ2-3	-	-	CASSPWAQAFGDTQYF
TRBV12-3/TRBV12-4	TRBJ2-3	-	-	CASSLRGRGADTQYF
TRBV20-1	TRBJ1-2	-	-	CSAPLTGRGYTF
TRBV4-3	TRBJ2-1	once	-	CASSPSSGVGDEQFF
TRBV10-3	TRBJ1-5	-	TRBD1	CAISGQGFVNQPQHF
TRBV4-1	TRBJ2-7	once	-	CASGGIRDGSYEQYF
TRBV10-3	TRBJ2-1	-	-	CAISEGQGFEFF
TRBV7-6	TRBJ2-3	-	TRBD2	CASSFPASGREAQTDTQYF
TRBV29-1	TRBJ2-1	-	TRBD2	CSVEDGASGPEQFF
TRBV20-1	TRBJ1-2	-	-	CSARIWSNGNYGYTF
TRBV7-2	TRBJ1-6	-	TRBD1	CASSLVAGGGNYNSPLHF
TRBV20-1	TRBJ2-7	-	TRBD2	CSARVPSGGYEQYF
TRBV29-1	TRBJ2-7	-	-	CSVDRSGSSYEQYF
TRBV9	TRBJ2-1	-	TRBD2	CASSVGATSGSPPYNEQFF
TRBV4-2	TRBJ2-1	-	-	CASSQEKARRQFF
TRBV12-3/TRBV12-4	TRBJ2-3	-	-	CASSTDNTDTQYF
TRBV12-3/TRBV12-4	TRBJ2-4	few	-	CASTAPGQIIQYF
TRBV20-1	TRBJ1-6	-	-	CSATAREYNSPLHF
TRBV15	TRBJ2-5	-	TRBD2	CATSRAGTTEETQYF
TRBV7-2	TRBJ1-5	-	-	CASSSLRGWQPQHF